The 28 T cell receptor beta chains below were found in one sample sequenced in a study of T cells of healthy individuals. From the 5' RACE reads, TCRdb called clonotypes with MiXCR, one entry per CDR3 protein. The sample lists some 82,000 distinct CDR3 sequences; about 5.5% were seen once. The receptors were sampled from a female donor in good health.

This clonotype was observed many times. The chain uses TRBV28 and TRBJ2-7; D is undetermined. In germline, CDR1 is MDHEN, CDR2 SYDVKM. The CDR3 is made up of 11 amino acids. Trimming removed 6 bases at V and 7 bases at J, with 10 bases between. CDR3 sequence: CASSSRWEQYF. DNA of the CDR3: TGTGCCAGCAGCTCCAGGTGGGAGCAGTACTTC. Full variable domain (outside the CDR3, taken from reference TRBV28 and TRBJ2-7): DVKVTQSSRYLVKRTGEKVFLECVQDMDHENMFWYRQDPGLGLRLIYFSYDVKMKEKGDIPEGYSVSREKKERFSLILESASTNQTSMYLCASSSRWEQYFGPGTRLTVT.

This clonotype was found a few times. The chain couples TRBV7-2 to TRBJ2-7; 12 nucleotides match TRBD2. CDR1 SGHTA and CDR2 FQGNSA come from the germline V gene. This CDR3 region has 17 residues. The V segment lost 5 bases and the J segment 2 bases; nucleotides outside the gene matches: 10. In DNA form, the CDR3 reads TGTGCCAGCAGCCGACTGGCTAGCGGGAGGGCCGCCTACGAGCAGTACTTC. It codes for CASSRLASGRAAYEQYF.

This clonotype was detected a few times. V gene TRBV9 combines with J gene TRBJ2-1; 15 bases are shared with TRBD2. The CDR3 is made up of 16 amino acids. V trimming: 0 bases; J trimming: 8 bases; junction bases outside the gene matches: 3. Germline-derived CDR1 and CDR2 are SGDLS and YYNGEE. The chain's CDR3 is CASSVGTSGRADEQFF. CDR3 sequence (DNA): TGTGCCAGCAGCGTAGGGACTAGCGGGAGGGCGGATGAGCAGTTCTTC.

This clonotype showed up many times. This chain links TRBV5-1 with TRBJ1-1; D gene unclear. In germline, CDR1 is SGHRS, CDR2 YFSETQ. The V gene lost 4 bases and the J gene lost 1 base, with 17 bases spanning the gap. The CDR3 covers 16 residues. The CDR3 is CASSHPSQARNTEAFF. In nucleotides, the CDR3 is TGCGCCAGCAGCCATCCCTCCCAGGCCAGGAACACTGAAGCTTTCTTT.

J is TRBJ2-3 and V is TRBV20-1; 10 nucleotides agree with TRBD2. This CDR3 is 16 amino acids long. CDR1 and CDR2 (germline): DFQATT, SNEGSKA (reference sequence). The DNA for the CDR3 is TGCAGCACCCCGGAAAGAGCGGGAGGGCCGGCGGATACGCAGTATTTT. Protein product: CSTPERAGGPADTQYF.

This clonotype occurred many times. V is TRBV7-3 and J is TRBJ2-1, with D tentatively TRBD2 (5 bases). The CDR3 is 14 amino acids. V was clipped by 5 bases and J by 4 bases, with 12 bases between them. Germline V CDR1 and CDR2: SGHTA, FQGTGA. This CDR3 is CASSPTKYYNEQFF. In DNA, the CDR3 is TGTGCCAGCAGCCCGACTAAGTATTACAATGAGCAGTTCTTC. Full variable domain (outside the CDR3, taken from reference TRBV7-3 and TRBJ2-1): GAGVSQTPSNKVTEKGKYVELRCDPISGHTALYWYRQSLGQGPEFLIYFQGTGAADDSGLPNDRFFAVRPEGSVSTLKIQRTERGDSAVYLCASSPTKYYNEQFFGPGTRLTVL.

This clonotype was counted at least ten times. The chain combines TRBV11-2 with TRBJ2-5, with D possibly matching TRBD1 (5 bases). Trimming shortened V by 0 bases and J by 5 bases, and 10 bases separated the two germline ends. Germline assignment: CDR1 SGHAT and CDR2 FQNNGV. CDR3 length equals 14 residues. The CDR3 nucleotides are TGTGCCAGCAGCTTAGACAGGGTCGGGGAGACCCAGTACTTC. It encodes CASSLDRVGETQYF.

V is TRBV12-3 or TRBV12-4 and J is TRBJ1-1, with D uncertain. V shed 3 bases and J shed 5 bases, with 10 bases lying between them. The CDR3 is made up of 13 amino acids. CDR3: CASSFPGMTEAFF. The CDR3 region has the DNA TGTGCCAGCAGTTTCCCGGGGATGACTGAAGCTTTCTTT.

This clonotype has ten or more counts. This chain joins TRBV7-8 and TRBJ1-4; no definite D call. This CDR3 has 16 residues. Germline loops: CDR1 SGHVS, CDR2 FQNEAQ. V lost 0 bases, J lost 7 bases, and 15 bases lay in between. CDR3 residues: CASSLAMAAWGEKLFF. In DNA form, the CDR3 reads TGTGCCAGCAGCTTAGCCATGGCCGCGTGGGGTGAAAAACTGTTTTTT.

This clonotype was picked up many times. The chain joins TRBV20-1 to TRBJ2-1; 9 nucleotides match TRBD2. CDR1 and CDR2 from the germline V gene are DFQATT and SNEGSKA (reference sequence). The V segment lost 3 bases and the J segment 0 bases; nucleotides outside the gene matches: 3. The CDR3 consists of 15 residues. CDR3 sequence reads: CSARDSGSSYNEQFF. The CDR3 coding sequence is TGCAGTGCTAGGGATAGCGGGAGCTCCTACAATGAGCAGTTCTTC.

There are many counts of this clonotype. The chain recombines TRBV12-3 or TRBV12-4 with TRBJ1-4; 7 positions agree with TRBD1. V lost 2 bases and J lost 8; bases outside the gene matches: 8. The CDR3 has 15 amino acids. CDR3 protein: CASSLRRQGSEKLFF. As DNA, the CDR3 is TGTGCCAGCAGTTTACGACGACAGGGATCGGAAAAACTGTTTTTT.

The chain joins TRBV6-1 to TRBJ2-2; the D gene is possibly TRBD2 (6 bases). In germline, CDR1 is MNHNS, CDR2 SASEGT. The V end lost 2 bases, the J end lost 0 bases, and 10 bases lay between the germline ends. This CDR3 region has 16 residues. CDR3 sequence reads: CASSEWWEANTGELFF. CDR3 bases: TGTGCCAGCAGTGAATGGTGGGAGGCGAACACCGGGGAGCTGTTTTTT.

This clonotype was detected ten times or more. The rearrangement joins TRBV5-5 to TRBJ2-5; tentatively, D is TRBD1 (5 bases). Germline V gives CDR1 SGHKS, CDR2 YYEKEE (reference sequence). CDR3 length equals 13 residues. Trimming removed 1 base from V and 3 bases from J, with 7 bases in between. In DNA, the CDR3 is TGTGCCAGCAGCTTGAGCAGGGAAGAGACCCAGTACTTC. Translated, it gives CASSLSREETQYF.

This clonotype was seen repeatedly, ten times or more. This sequence joins TRBV28 and TRBJ1-2; TRBD1 aligns across 10 bases. The germline gives CDR1 MDHEN, CDR2 SYDVKM. The CDR3 is made up of 16 amino acids. V shed 2 bases and J 5 bases; nucleotides not matched to a gene: 8. The CDR3 DNA follows: TGTGCCAGCAGTTTAAAGGGACAGGGGATTCTATATGGCTACACCTTC. It codes for CASSLKGQGILYGYTF.

A few counts support this clonotype. The V and J genes are TRBV20-1 and TRBJ1-1, with D hard to call. The germline gives CDR1 DFQATT, CDR2 SNEGSKA (reference sequence). The CDR3 runs to 14 residues. V was cut by 2 bases and J by 1 base, with 11 bases left in between. The chain's CDR3 is CSARRQVKNTEAFF. The CDR3 bases are TGCAGTGCTAGACGGCAGGTAAAGAACACTGAAGCTTTCTTT.

This clonotype was recorded at least ten times. The genes are TRBV7-9 and TRBJ2-7; maybe TRBD2 (6 bases). Between the trimmed V and J ends, which lost 5 bases and 5 bases, there was a span of 10 bases. The CDR3 length is 12 residues. Germline CDR1 reads SEHNR; CDR2 reads FQNEAQ (reference sequence). CDR3 region: CASSPGVHEQYF. The DNA for the CDR3 is TGTGCCAGCAGCCCGGGGGTGCACGAGCAGTACTTC.

This clonotype was detected ten times or more. This chain joins TRBV2 and TRBJ1-3; D unresolved. In germline, CDR1 is SNHLY, CDR2 FYNNEI. Deletions cut 2 bases from V and 0 bases from J, with 14 bases between. The CDR3 has 17 residues. The DNA for the CDR3 is TGTGCCAGCAGTGAATCCCTGCTAACTCACTCTGGAAACACCATATATTTT. Its translation: CASSESLLTHSGNTIYF.

The chain joins TRBV30 to TRBJ2-7, with 8 bases matching TRBD1. V trimming: 2 bases; J trimming: 9 bases; junction bases outside the gene matches: 9. The germline V gene has CDR1 GTSNPN and CDR2 SVGIG (reference sequence). This CDR3 contains 13 residues. CDR3 region: CAWSSGQGGRQYF. CDR3 in DNA: TGTGCCTGGAGTTCCGGACAGGGAGGCCGGCAGTACTTC.

This clonotype occurred many times. This sequence joins TRBV12-3 or TRBV12-4 and TRBJ2-6; D gene unclear. This CDR3 has 12 amino acids. Deletions cut 3 bases from V and 4 bases from J, with 1 base between. The CDR3 coding sequence is TGTGCCAGCAGTTTCGGGGCCAACGTCCTGACTTTC. This encodes CASSFGANVLTF.

This clonotype occurred many times. This chain connects TRBV7-2 to TRBJ1-2; no clear D. The V gene's germline CDR1 is SGHTA and CDR2 FQGNSA. The germline V and J ends were trimmed by 5 bases and 8 bases, with 18 bases remaining between them. There are 14 residues in the CDR3. CDR3 loop: CASSGLTTMRGYTF. The CDR3 DNA reads as TGTGCCAGCAGCGGACTGACTACCATGAGAGGCTACACCTTC.

This clonotype was recorded many times. This chain joins TRBV27 and TRBJ1-1; TRBD1 might be the D (6 bases). V was shortened by 7 bases and J by 4 bases, with 16 bases between the two germline ends. The CDR3 loop spans 14 amino acids. CDR1 MNHEY and CDR2 SMNVEV come from the germline V gene (reference sequence). CDR3 coding DNA: TGTGCCAGCATTACAATAGGGGGGTCCACTGAAGCTTTCTTT. Amino acids: CASITIGGSTEAFF.

This clonotype showed up many times. V usage is TRBV4-3 and J usage is TRBJ2-2, with a weak D call TRBD1 (6 bases). The V gene lost 4 bases and the J gene lost 6 bases, with 15 bases spanning the gap. The germline V gene encodes CDR1 LGHNA and CDR2 YSLEER. The CDR3 sequence is 15 residues long. This CDR3 is CASSLTGIGAGELFF. CDR3 DNA: TGCGCCAGCAGCCTAACAGGGATTGGGGCCGGGGAGCTGTTTTTT.

This clonotype was seen ten or more times. The rearrangement uses TRBV13 and TRBJ1-1, with 7 bases identical to TRBD1. CDR1 PRHDT and CDR2 FYEKMQ come from the germline V gene (reference sequence). After removal of 6 bases from V and 6 bases from J, the junction contained 13 bases not matched to a gene. This CDR3 region has 15 residues. The CDR3 loop reads CASSRSEDRAPEAFF. CDR3 bases: TGTGCCAGCAGTCGAAGCGAAGACAGGGCCCCTGAAGCTTTCTTT.

This clonotype was found a few times. V gene TRBV6-2 or TRBV6-3 combines with J gene TRBJ1-2; D unclear. Germline loops: CDR1 MNHEY, CDR2 SVGEGT. V was trimmed by 2 bases and J by 6 bases, leaving 10 bases between them. This CDR3 has 13 residues. The CDR3 reads CASSYRRQDGYTF. The CDR3 coding sequence is TGTGCCAGCAGTTACCGACGGCAGGATGGCTACACCTTC.

This clonotype was seen repeatedly, ten times or more. This sequence joins TRBV29-1 and TRBJ2-5; 9 nucleotides align to TRBD2. The CDR3 loop spans 14 amino acids. The trim removed 3 bases at V and 5 bases at J, leaving 7 bases unmatched. Germline CDR1 and CDR2: SQVTM and ANQGSEA. CDR3 in amino acids: CSVDSWTSDETQYF. The CDR3 nucleotides read TGCAGCGTTGACTCTTGGACTAGCGATGAGACCCAGTACTTC.

This clonotype was counted many times. The rearrangement links TRBV5-4 to TRBJ2-1; 7 bases line up with TRBD1. The V gene's germline CDR1 is SGHNT and CDR2 YYREEE (reference sequence). The V segment lost 3 bases and the J segment 13 bases; nucleotides outside the gene matches: 13. This CDR3 region has 14 residues. CDR3 DNA: TGTGCCAGCAGCTCCACTTCCGACAGGGTGGAACAGTTCTTC. Protein sequence: CASSSTSDRVEQFF.

V usage is TRBV20-1 and J usage is TRBJ2-1, with 12 bases aligning to TRBD2. CDR1 is DFQATT, CDR2 SNEGSKA, per germline (reference sequence). The CDR3 sequence is 15 residues long. J lost 4 bases, V lost 2 bases, and 3 bases had no gene match. The CDR3 loop is CSARPGTSGYNEQFF. The DNA for the CDR3 is TGCAGTGCTAGACCCGGGACTAGCGGGTACAATGAGCAGTTCTTC.

This clonotype was counted many times. This sequence joins TRBV7-3 and TRBJ2-3, with D possibly matching TRBD2 (5 bases). The CDR3 has 15 residues. The V gene lost 0 bases and the J gene lost 3 bases, with 10 bases spanning the gap. CDR1 and CDR2 (germline): SGHTA, FQGTGA. In DNA, the CDR3 is TGTGCCAGCAGCTTAACCATAGCGCGGACAGATACGCAGTATTTT. Protein product: CASSLTIARTDTQYF. The variable domain in full, completed from reference TRBV7-3 and TRBJ2-3, reads GAGVSQTPSNKVTEKGKYVELRCDPISGHTALYWYRQSLGQGPEFLIYFQGTGAADDSGLPNDRFFAVRPEGSVSTLKIQRTERGDSAVYLCASSLTIARTDTQYFGPGTRLTVL.